These T cell receptor beta chains were read from a single sample in a study of PD-1 blockade in mismatch repair-deficient tumors. Method: immunoSEQ multiplex PCR; TCRdb's copy keeps in-frame clones and lacks some. The sample holds some 110,000 clones; around three quarters are singletons and the top ten take about 5.1%. Here the sequenced sample was peripheral blood, taken approximately 14 months after starting pembrolizumab. The receptors stem from an adult with mismatch repair-deficient cancer. Each CDR3 is given with its conserved first and last residue. D genes are given only for firm matches. Clone size is not always given. Where it is, it says once, few, many or a class for expanded clones.

clone size: -
V gene: TRBV6-5
D gene: -
J gene: TRBJ2-5
CDR3 DNA: TGTGCCGGATGGACGGGGCGCCTAGAAGAGACCCAGTACTTC
CDR3 protein: CAGWTGRLEETQYF

clone size: -
V gene: TRBV12-5
D gene: -
J gene: TRBJ2-3
CDR3 DNA: TGTGCTAGTGGTTTGGTATTGGGGGCGCATCAAGATACGCAGTATTTT
CDR3 protein: CASGLVLGAHQDTQYF

clone size: -
V gene: TRBV27
D gene: TRBD2
J gene: TRBJ2-7
CDR3 DNA: TGTGCCAGCAGCCGCCGCGCCGGGACTAGCGGCAGCTACGAGCAGTACTTC
CDR3 protein: CASSRRAGTSGSYEQYF

clone size: -
V gene: TRBV11-3
D gene: TRBD2
J gene: TRBJ2-1
CDR3 DNA: TGTGCCAGCAGTTACGGGACTAGCGGGACCTCCTACAATGAGCAGTTCTTC
CDR3 protein: CASSYGTSGTSYNEQFF

clone size: -
V gene: TRBV13
D gene: TRBD2
J gene: TRBJ2-1
CDR3 DNA: TGTGCCAGCAGATTAGCGGGAGCCGGTTTTAATGAGCAGTTCTTC
CDR3 protein: CASRLAGAGFNEQFF

clone size: -
V gene: TRBV5-4
D gene: -
J gene: TRBJ2-5
CDR3 DNA: TGTGCCAGCAGCCCGGGGGGCGCGGGAGAAGAGACCCAGTACTTC
CDR3 protein: CASSPGGAGEETQYF

clone size: -
V gene: TRBV19
D gene: -
J gene: TRBJ2-1
CDR3 DNA: TGTGCCAGTAGTCTAGTACCCCAGGGATCTGAGCAGTTCTTC
CDR3 protein: CASSLVPQGSEQFF

clone size: once
V gene: TRBV7-9
D gene: -
J gene: TRBJ2-1
CDR3 DNA: TGTGCCAGCAGGATCGAAATTGCGGGTGAGCAGTTCTTC
CDR3 protein: CASRIEIAGEQFF

clone size: -
V gene: TRBV30
D gene: TRBD2
J gene: TRBJ2-3
CDR3 DNA: TGTGCCTGGAGAGGGCGGGAGGGCTTATCAGATACGCAGTATTTT
CDR3 protein: CAWRGREGLSDTQYF

clone size: -
V gene: TRBV5-1
D gene: TRBD2
J gene: TRBJ2-1
CDR3 DNA: TGCGCCAGCAGCTTGTTGCTAGCGGGAGCCAATGAGCAGTTCTTC
CDR3 protein: CASSLLLAGANEQFF

clone size: -
V gene: TRBV5-4
D gene: TRBD2
J gene: TRBJ2-2
CDR3 DNA: TGTGCCAGCAGCGATGGCGGCGGGAGGGCGGGAACCGGGGAGCTGTTTTTT
CDR3 protein: CASSDGGGRAGTGELFF

clone size: -
V gene: TRBV6-1
D gene: TRBD2
J gene: TRBJ2-1
CDR3 DNA: TGTGCCAGCAGTGAAAATGTAGCGGGAGTCGATGAGCAGTTCTTC
CDR3 protein: CASSENVAGVDEQFF

clone size: -
V gene: TRBV5-5
D gene: TRBD2
J gene: TRBJ2-7
CDR3 DNA: TGTGCCAGCAGCGACCCCGGGAGGCCGAGGACCTACGAGCAGTACTTC
CDR3 protein: CASSDPGRPRTYEQYF

clone size: few
V gene: TRBV6-1
D gene: -
J gene: TRBJ1-2
CDR3 DNA: TGTGCCAGCAGTGAATCCCCTTTAGGGAACTATGGCTACACCTTC
CDR3 protein: CASSESPLGNYGYTF